The 17 T cell receptor beta chains listed next were all sequenced from one sample in a study of T cell repertoires in cytomegalovirus infection. TCRdb called the reads again in MiXCR, with one record for every CDR3 protein. Of some 230,000 distinct CDR3 sequences listed, approximately 22% were seen once; the top ten hold around a sixth. The sample consisted of CD8+ T cells from PBMCs. The receptors originated from a human donor in good health (CMV status not recorded). Some clones in this sample may be carry-over from other donors' samples.

This clonotype appeared many times. CDR3 amino acids: CASTQYRGTSNQPQHF. In nucleotides, the CDR3 is TGTGCCAGCACCCAATACAGGGGAACAAGCAATCAGCCCCAGCATTTT. The V gene is TRBV28, the J gene TRBJ1-5; 7 positions agree with TRBD1. Per the germline V gene, CDR1 is MDHEN and CDR2 is SYDVKM. J was trimmed by 1 base and V by 7 bases; bases with no gene match: 10. The CDR3 runs 16 residues.

This clonotype showed up just a few times. The rearrangement joins TRBV6-1 to TRBJ2-5, with 11 bases fitting TRBD1. The length of the CDR3 is 16 residues. CDR1 is MNHNS and CDR2 is SASEGT in the germline V gene. Trimming removed 0 bases from V and 1 base from J; junction bases left unmatched: 1. This CDR3 reads CASSEADRGLQETQYF. The DNA for the CDR3 is TGTGCCAGCAGTGAAGCGGACAGGGGGCTCCAAGAGACCCAGTACTTC.

The rearrangement uses TRBV19 and TRBJ1-6; weak D call: TRBD1 (5 bases). The CDR3 spans 17 residues. The V gene lost 6 bases and the J gene lost 0 bases, with 15 bases spanning the gap. Germline V gene lookup returns CDR1 LNHDA and CDR2 SQIVND (reference sequence). The CDR3 DNA is TGTGCCAGTAGCCAGGGATGGGCCGGCTCCTATAATTCACCCCTCCACTTT. This gives the protein CASSQGWAGSYNSPLHF.

The chain joins TRBV28 to TRBJ1-1, with D perhaps TRBD1 (5 bases). Looked up from germline, CDR1 is MDHEN and CDR2 is SYDVKM. The CDR3 runs 14 residues. V was cut by 1 base and J by 3 bases, with 9 bases left in between. Here the CDR3 DNA reads TGTGCCAGCAGTTTATCCGGGGGGGACACTGAAGCTTTCTTT. It encodes CASSLSGGDTEAFF.

The rearrangement joins TRBV7-6 to TRBJ2-1, with 7 nucleotides matching TRBD2. The germline V gene encodes CDR1 SGHVS and CDR2 FNYEAQ. The J segment lost 0 bases and the V segment lost 5 bases, leaving 10 bases of the junction unmatched. The CDR3 sequence is 17 residues long. CDR3 loop: CASSNPLRGSSYNEQFF. CDR3 nucleotides: TGTGCCAGCAGCAACCCCCTGCGGGGGAGCTCCTACAATGAGCAGTTCTTC. The full variable domain, with the rest looked up from reference TRBV7-6 and TRBJ2-1, is GAGVSQSPRYKVTKRGQDVALRCDPISGHVSLYWYRQALGQGPEFLTYFNYEAQQDKSGLPNDRFSAERPEGSISTLTIQRTEQRDSAMYRCASSNPLRGSSYNEQFFGPGTRLTVL.

The chain recombines TRBV6-5 with TRBJ2-1, with unresolved D. Germline assignment: CDR1 MNHEY and CDR2 SVGAGI. CDR3 length equals 14 residues. Trimming cost V 0 bases and J 8 bases, with 11 bases left between them. The CDR3 DNA follows: TGTGCCAGCAGTTACTCAAATTTTGGGGATGAGCAGTTCTTC. Encoded protein: CASSYSNFGDEQFF.

CDR3 sequence: CASFNPQRGGEKLFF. In nucleotides, the CDR3 is TGTGCCAGCTTTAACCCCCAAAGGGGGGGTGAGAAACTGTTTTTT. The rearrangement joins TRBV2 to TRBJ1-4; possible D gene TRBD1, 6 bases. The V gene's germline CDR1 is SNHLY and CDR2 FYNNEI. This CDR3 comprises 15 residues. The germline V and J ends were trimmed by 8 bases and 11 bases, with 24 bases remaining between them.

The V gene is TRBV20-1, the J gene TRBJ2-3; D perhaps matches TRBD1 (7 bases). The V gene lost 2 bases and the J gene lost 5 bases, with 17 bases spanning the gap. The CDR3 consists of 15 residues. CDR1 is DFQATT and CDR2 is SNEGSKA in the germline V gene (reference sequence). CDR3 coding DNA: TGCAGTGCTAGATCGGGGGACAGCGAGGTAGATACGCAGTATTTT. It yields the protein CSARSGDSEVDTQYF.

The table lists this clonotype with many counts. The chain couples TRBV19 to TRBJ1-5; 9 nucleotides line up with TRBD1. The CDR3 spans 16 residues. The V and J ends lost 3 bases and 4 bases, in that order; junction bases with no gene match: 7. Germline assignment: CDR1 LNHDA and CDR2 SQIVND (reference sequence). The CDR3 here is CASSIPRDRANQPQHF. In nucleotides, the CDR3 is TGTGCCAGTAGTATTCCCCGGGACAGGGCAAATCAGCCCCAGCATTTT.

The table lists this clonotype with a few counts. The chain joins TRBV5-6 to TRBJ2-7; no clear D. Germline V lookup: CDR1 SGHDT, CDR2 YYEEEE. The CDR3 totals 14 residues. Deletions cut 1 base from V and 3 bases from J, with 11 bases between. In nucleotides, the CDR3 is TGTGCCAGCAGCTTGAGGAACCGCGGCTACGAGCAGTACTTC. Translating gives CASSLRNRGYEQYF. Full variable domain (missing parts from reference TRBV5-6 and TRBJ2-7): DAGVTQSPTHLIKTRGQQVTLRCSPKSGHDTVSWYQQALGQGPQFIFQYYEEEERQRGNFPDRFSGHQFPNYSSELNVNALLLGDSALYLCASSLRNRGYEQYFGPGTRLTVT.

V gene TRBV7-6 combines with J gene TRBJ2-3; D unresolved. The V gene lost 2 bases and the J gene lost 0 bases, with 9 bases spanning the gap. The CDR3 runs to 15 residues. Germline V lookup: CDR1 SGHVS, CDR2 FNYEAQ. CDR3 sequence reads: CASSLRPESTDTQYF. CDR3 nucleotides: TGTGCCAGCAGCTTAAGACCAGAAAGCACAGATACGCAGTATTTT.

The chain joins TRBV4-1 to TRBJ2-7; TRBD1 agrees at 7 bases. Germline V lookup: CDR1 MGHRA, CDR2 YSYEKL. This CDR3 has 14 amino acids. V dropped 4 bases and J dropped 3; count of bases not matched to a gene: 6. CDR3: CASSPRQGLYEQYF. The DNA for the CDR3 is TGCGCCAGCAGCCCTAGACAGGGCCTCTACGAGCAGTACTTC.

This clonotype was seen once. One junction end does not reproduce the germline sequence, and a read error may be involved. This rearrangement joins TRBV7-3 to TRBJ2-7; D ambiguous. CDR1 is SGHTA, CDR2 FQGTGA, per germline. CDR3 length: 12 amino acids. CDR3 sequence reads: CACSLESYEQYF. CDR3 DNA: TGTGCCTGCAGCCTAGAAAGTTACGAGCAGTACTTC. The full variable domain, rest sourced from reference TRBV7-3 and TRBJ2-7, is GAGVSQTPSNKVTEKGKYVELRCDPISGHTALYWYRQSLGQGPEFLIYFQGTGAADDSGLPNDRFFAVRPEGSVSTLKIQRTERGDSAVYLCACSLESYEQYFGPGTRLTVT.

This chain links TRBV19 with TRBJ2-3; weak D call: TRBD2 (6 bases). The CDR3 covers 13 residues. V was pared by 9 bases and J by 2 bases, with 12 bases between. Germline loops: CDR1 LNHDA, CDR2 SQIVND (reference sequence). For the CDR3, the DNA is TGTGCCAGCCGGAGGGTAGACACAGATACGCAGTATTTT. Its protein is CASRRVDTDTQYF. Full variable domain (remainder filled in from reference TRBV19 and TRBJ2-3): DGGITQSPKYLFRKEGQNVTLSCEQNLNHDAMYWYRQDPGQGLRLIYYSQIVNDFQKGDIAEGYSVSREKKESFPLTVTSAQKNPTAFYLCASRRVDTDTQYFGPGTRLTVL.

This clonotype was detected a few times. The chain carries TRBV7-9 and TRBJ1-3; the match to TRBD1 covers 7 bases. The germline V gene has CDR1 SEHNR and CDR2 FQNEAQ (reference sequence). J gave up 4 bases and V 4 bases, and 7 bases lay outside the gene matches. The CDR3 covers 15 residues. CDR3 sequence (DNA): TGTGCCAGCAGCTCGGAGGGGGCGGGCGGAAACACCATATATTTT. Protein product: CASSSEGAGGNTIYF.

On this clonotype itself: One end of the junction fails to match germline, which may point to a read error. This sequence joins TRBV3-1 and TRBJ2-7; no reliable D call. The CDR3 loop spans 14 amino acids. Looked up from germline, CDR1 is LGHDT and CDR2 is YNNKEL (reference sequence). CDR3 sequence: CVSSQGAITYEQYF. The CDR3 DNA sequence: TGTGTCAGCAGCCAAGGAGCAATAACCTACGAGCAGTACTTC.

This clonotype was counted many times. This rearrangement joins TRBV7-6 to TRBJ2-1; D unresolved. This CDR3 region has 14 residues. V lost 1 base to trimming and J lost 3 bases, with 7 bases between them. Per germline, CDR1 SGHVS and CDR2 FNYEAQ. In nucleotides, the CDR3 is TGTGCCAGCAGCTTAGGGGAAGGCTACAATGAGCAGTTCTTC. As protein: CASSLGEGYNEQFF.